These 12 T cell receptor beta chains came from one sample sequenced in a study of blood T cells in healthy people across ages. With a J-beta primer mix and a sample-barcoded 5' primer, a second PCR ran about 7 to 11 cycles. TCRdb re-derived calls from the 5' RACE reads in MiXCR, one entry per CDR3 protein. The sample yields 1.5 million to 2 million distinct CDR3 sequences, 28% seen once. What was sequenced was blood. The receptor set was obtained from a woman in her thirties in good health.

V usage is TRBV3-1 and J usage is TRBJ1-5; TRBD1 agrees at 9 bases. Trimming removed 2 bases from V and 9 bases from J; junction bases left unmatched: 11. Per germline, CDR1 LGHDT and CDR2 YNNKEL (reference sequence). The CDR3 has 16 amino acids. As DNA, the CDR3 is TGTGCCAGCAGCCAAAATCCGGGACAGGGAATTGGGCCCCAGCATTTT. Protein: CASSQNPGQGIGPQHF.

This clonotype occurred a few times. The V gene is TRBV20-1, the J gene TRBJ2-1; 9 bases are shared with TRBD2. Unmatched junction bases numbered 5, after V lost 7 bases and J lost 7 bases. This CDR3 is built from 12 residues. Germline assignment: CDR1 DFQATT and CDR2 SNEGSKA (reference sequence). CDR3 residues: CSGREGTNEQFF. The CDR3 DNA is TGCAGTGGGCGGGAGGGCACGAATGAGCAGTTCTTC.

This clonotype was counted ten times or more. This chain connects TRBV7-7 to TRBJ2-1; 11 bases fit TRBD2. This CDR3 contains 16 residues. The germline CDR1 and CDR2 sequences are SSHAT and FNYEAQ (reference sequence). The V segment lost 5 bases and the J segment 9 bases; nucleotides outside the gene matches: 12. This CDR3 is CASSLQLAGVDGEQFF. As DNA, the CDR3 is TGTGCCAGCAGCCTACAACTAGCGGGAGTCGATGGTGAGCAGTTCTTC.

This clonotype appeared a few times. The chain uses TRBV7-3 and TRBJ2-7; the D gene is possibly TRBD1 (6 bases). Germline CDR1 reads SGHTA; CDR2 reads FQGTGA. Trimming took off 2 bases at V and 6 bases at J, with 14 bases between the two ends. The CDR3 totals 14 residues. The DNA of the CDR3 is TGTGCCAGCAGCTTAGACAGGTTCCAGACCGAGCAGTACTTC. It translates to CASSLDRFQTEQYF.

This clonotype has a handful of counts. The chain has TRBV20-1 and TRBJ2-2; unclear D gene. Germline V gives CDR1 DFQATT, CDR2 SNEGSKA (reference sequence). V dropped 0 bases and J dropped 1 base, with 6 bases sitting between them. CDR3 length: 14 residues. CDR3 residues: CSARDVKNTGELFF. The DNA of the CDR3 is TGCAGTGCTAGAGATGTGAAGAACACCGGGGAGCTGTTTTTT.

This clonotype was detected only a few times. This chain uses TRBV2 with TRBJ2-1; 9 nucleotides line up with TRBD2. The length of the CDR3 is 14 residues. The germline V gene has CDR1 SNHLY and CDR2 FYNNEI. J gave up 1 base and V 10 bases, and 5 bases lay outside the gene matches. The CDR3 DNA follows: TGTGCCATGGCGGGAGGGTGGTCCTACAATGAGCAGTTCTTC. Its protein is CAMAGGWSYNEQFF.

The chain is built from TRBV2 and TRBJ1-5; D is ambiguous. Germline CDR1 and CDR2: SNHLY and FYNNEI. Trimming pared 6 bases from V and 0 bases from J, leaving 12 bases between. The CDR3 is made up of 15 amino acids. Here the CDR3 reads CASRQQPYSNQPQHF. Written as DNA, the CDR3 is TGTGCCAGCAGACAACAGCCGTATAGCAATCAGCCCCAGCATTTT.

This clonotype was observed a few times. This chain connects TRBV5-1 to TRBJ2-1; D not resolved. The CDR3 loop spans 17 amino acids. Trimming removed 0 bases at V and 0 bases at J, with 13 bases between. Germline V gives CDR1 SGHRS, CDR2 YFSETQ. CDR3 in amino acids: CASSLATQPSSYNEQFF. The CDR3 region has the DNA TGCGCCAGCAGCTTGGCCACCCAGCCCAGCTCCTACAATGAGCAGTTCTTC. The variable domain in full, completed from reference TRBV5-1 and TRBJ2-1, reads KAGVTQTPRYLIKTRGQQVTLSCSPISGHRSVSWYQQTPGQGLQFLFEYFSETQRNKGNFPGRFSGRQFSNSRSEMNVSTLELGDSALYLCASSLATQPSSYNEQFFGPGTRLTVL.

Notes on this clonotype: One base away lies a much larger clone, so this may be a sequencing read error. The chain combines TRBV29-1 with TRBJ2-7; tentatively, D is TRBD1 (6 bases). V was trimmed by 5 bases and J by 5 bases, leaving 10 bases between them. Looked up from germline, CDR1 is SQVTM and CDR2 is ANQGSEA. The CDR3 is made up of 11 amino acids. CDR3 in amino acids: CSVTGRDEQYF. Here the CDR3 DNA reads TGCAGCGTTACAGGGCGTGACGAGCAGTACTTC.

This clonotype was detected a few times. A much bigger clone sits one base away, suggesting this may be a read error. The rearrangement links TRBV6-5 to TRBJ2-5, with D uncertain. The CDR3 has 14 residues. Germline CDR1 reads MNHEY; CDR2 reads SVGAGI. Between the trimmed V and J ends, which lost 0 bases and 11 bases, there was a span of 16 bases. CDR3 sequence: CASSYSGLDNEQYF. The CDR3, as DNA: TGTGCCAGCAGTTACTCGGGTCTAGACAATGAGCAGTACTTC.

The genes are TRBV7-6 and TRBJ1-5; a possible D gene is TRBD1 (6 bases). Trimming took off 5 bases at V and 2 bases at J, with 13 bases between the two ends. Germline CDR1 reads SGHVS; CDR2 reads FNYEAQ. There are 15 residues in the CDR3. CDR3 in DNA: TGTGCCAGCAGCGTAGGGGGAGAGGGCAATCAGCCCCAGCATTTT. Residues: CASSVGGEGNQPQHF.

This chain connects TRBV5-1 to TRBJ1-2, with D possibly TRBD1 on 5 matching bases. With 0 bases removed from V and 8 bases from J, the gap between germline ends came to 11 bases. Germline lookup yields CDR1 SGHRS and CDR2 YFSETQ. This CDR3 region has 13 residues. The CDR3 region is CASSLAGRNGYTF. The CDR3 coding sequence is TGCGCCAGCAGCTTGGCAGGGAGAAACGGCTACACCTTC.